This is a list of T cell receptor beta chains from one sample in a study of PD-1 blockade in classical Hodgkin lymphoma. TCRdb's copy holds only in-frame clones and misses some; the assay was immunoSEQ multiplex PCR. This sample has some 150,000 clones, with 78% found just once. The sample here was peripheral blood mononuclear cells (PBMCs), taken before the second cycle of nivolumab. Every receptor here comes from a human donor with classical Hodgkin lymphoma. Both conserved end residues are part of each CDR3. The D gene is left open where the match is weak. A clone size is listed for some rows: how often the clone was seen (once, few, many), or a class if it is expanded.

. TRBJ1-5 TRBV19 few CASRDGDQPQHF TGTGCCAGCCGGGACGGGGATCAGCCCCAGCATTTT
. TRBJ2-1 TRBV10-3 . CAIETALGNEQFF TGTGCCATCGAGACAGCCCTAGGAAATGAGCAGTTCTTC
. TRBJ1-6 TRBV27 . CASSITYNSPLHF TGTGCCAGCAGTATCACCTATAATTCACCCCTCCACTTT
. TRBJ1-1 TRBV10-2 . CASILTVNTEAFF TGCGCCAGCATTCTAACAGTAAACACTGAAGCTTTCTTT
TRBD2 TRBJ2-5 TRBV29-1 . CSVQAGVRETQYF TGCAGCGTCCAAGCGGGAGTCAGGGAGACCCAGTACTTC
. TRBJ1-4 TRBV2 . CASSAGRGNEKLFF TGTGCCAGCAGCGCGGGTCGAGGGAATGAAAAACTGTTTTTT
. TRBJ1-2 TRBV6-1 once CASSENLVPHPYGYTF TGTGCCAGCAGTGAAAACCTGGTCCCGCACCCTTATGGCTACACCTTC
. TRBJ2-3 TRBV5-8 once CASSFTDTQYF TGTGCCAGCAGCTTCACAGATACGCAGTATTTT
TRBD1 TRBJ1-2 TRBV10-3 once CATLGGMTGGRANYGYTF TGTGCCACCCTAGGGGGCATGACAGGGGGCCGAGCTAACTATGGCTACACCTTC
TRBD1 TRBJ1-2 TRBV19 . CASTNTQTGAGDGYTF TGTGCCAGTACCAATACACAAACAGGGGCAGGGGATGGCTACACCTTC
. TRBJ1-2 TRBV7-2 . CASSLASDTPYGYTF TGTGCCAGCAGCTTAGCTTCGGACACTCCCTATGGCTACACCTTC
. TRBJ1-2 TRBV10-3 . CAISETEWGARGYTF TGTGCCATCAGTGAGACGGAATGGGGGGCCCGAGGCTACACCTTC
. TRBJ1-5 TRBV18 . CASSPPGNQPQHF TGTGCCAGCTCACCCCCGGGGAATCAGCCCCAGCATTTT
TRBD1 TRBJ2-7 TRBV18 . CASSPYGGQGAPEQYF TGTGCCAGCTCACCATATGGGGGACAGGGGGCCCCCGAGCAGTACTTC
. TRBJ2-5 TRBV6-5 . CASTSAKETQYF TGTGCCAGCACTAGCGCCAAAGAGACCCAGTACTTC
TRBD1 TRBJ1-2 TRBV6-6 . CASSYDGTGFFYGYTF TGTGCCAGCAGTTACGATGGGACAGGATTTTTCTATGGCTACACCTTC
. TRBJ1-2 TRBV5-1 . CASSTAENYGYTF TGCGCCAGCAGCACCGCCGAAAACTATGGCTACACCTTC
TRBD1 TRBJ2-7 TRBV19 . CASRRTGGFFYEQYF TGTGCCAGTAGGAGGACAGGGGGCTTTTTCTACGAGCAGTACTTC
. TRBJ1-2 TRBV6-5 . CASSYSFGTFYGYTF TGTGCCAGCAGTTACTCGTTCGGGACATTCTATGGCTACACCTTC
. TRBJ1-5 TRBV28 . CASGPPNQPQHF TGTGCCAGCGGGCCCCCGAATCAGCCCCAGCATTTT
TRBD2 TRBJ2-4 TRBV2 . CASNQRASGGILAKNIQYF TGTGCCAGCAACCAAAGGGCTAGCGGGGGGATACTAGCCAAAAACATTCAGTACTTC
. TRBJ2-4 TRBV6-5 few CASSYSAKNIQYF TGTGCCAGCAGTTACTCGGCTAAAAACATTCAGTACTTC
. TRBJ2-7 TRBV5-6 . CASSPRPGPYEQYF TGTGCCAGCAGCCCCCGGCCAGGGCCCTACGAGCAGTACTTC
. TRBJ2-7 TRBV5-1 . CASSLLVGQFSYEQYF TGCGCCAGCAGCTTGTTGGTTGGACAGTTCTCCTACGAGCAGTACTTC
. TRBJ1-1 TRBV2 . CASRDERTTEAFF TGTGCCAGCAGGGACGAAAGGACCACTGAAGCTTTCTTT
. TRBJ1-1 TRBV28 . CASLGPIGTTEAFF TGTGCCAGCTTGGGCCCAATCGGGACCACTGAAGCTTTCTTT
. TRBJ2-7 TRBV29-1 . CSARGPQLEWYF TGCAGCGCCCGAGGGCCCCAGCTAGAGTGGTACTTC
. TRBJ1-1 TRBV9 . CASSPIGNRENTEAFF TGTGCCAGCAGTCCAATAGGGAACAGGGAAAACACTGAAGCTTTCTTT
. TRBJ2-2 TRBV7-9 once CASSLVLGELFF TGTGCCAGCAGCTTAGTCCTCGGGGAGCTGTTTTTT
. TRBJ2-2 TRBV11-3 . CASSLLVNTGELFF TGTGCCAGCAGCTTATTAGTGAACACCGGGGAGCTGTTTTTT
. TRBJ2-1 TRBV5-1 . CASSLDPLNEQFF TGCGCCAGCAGCTTGGACCCCCTGAATGAGCAGTTCTTC
TRBD1 TRBJ2-7 TRBV28 . CASSLTQTGGGSYEQYF TGTGCCAGCAGTTTGACCCAGACAGGGGGCGGTTCCTACGAGCAGTACTTC
TRBD1 TRBJ1-2 TRBV7-6 few CASSLEPGQGAFGYTF TGTGCCAGCAGCTTAGAACCGGGACAGGGGGCGTTTGGCTACACCTTC